Listed here is a single T cell receptor beta chain. CDR1 GTSNPN and CDR2 SVGIG come from the germline V gene (reference sequence). The CDR3 extends over 13 amino acids. V was cut by 3 bases and J by 8 bases, with 13 bases left in between. Healthy donors served as the controls. They were matched for age and sex. Isolation of CD8+ and CD4+ T cells was performed negatively, whereas enrichment of TEMRA cells was done by FACS. The RNA, 0.5 to 1 ug, was put through reverse transcription using random hexamers. In TCRdb, the immunoSEQ multiplex PCR reads were re-called with MiXCR into one record per CDR3 protein. The data hold 180,000 or so distinct CDR3 sequences, with roughly 95% observed a single time. The data belong to a study of CD8 T cells in Susac syndrome.

Sequencing input: CD4+ T cells from PBMCs. The clonotype originates from a human donor in good health. The rearrangement links TRBV30 to TRBJ2-2; the D gene is possibly TRBD1 (6 bases). The CDR3: CAWRRQVAGELFF. The DNA of the CDR3 is TGTGCCTGGAGGCGACAGGTGGCAGGGGAGCTGTTTTTT.